The present TCR beta chain was sequenced within a study of blood T cell repertoires in COVID-19. About the research overall: The samples span acute and convalescent COVID-19 from the United States, Italy and Spain.

The CDR3 totals 17 residues. From germline, CDR1 is LGHNA and CDR2 YNFKEQ. V gave up 1 base and J gave up 3 bases; unmatched junction bases: 7. Here immunoSEQ multiplex PCR was the method, and the copy in TCRdb shows in-frame clones only, minus some. Of more than 45,000 clones listed, under 90% are singletons. The sequence was collected from a man between 65 and 80 years old with acute or convalescent COVID-19. Sequenced sample: peripheral blood. The chain is built from TRBV4-2 and TRBJ2-3, with TRBD2 identical over 10 bases. The CDR3 DNA sequence: TGTGCCAGCAGCCAAGCAGCGGGAGGGGGCGGGACAGATACGCAGTATTTT. It is translated as CASSQAAGGGGTDTQYF.